This TCR beta chain was sequenced for a study of T cell repertoires in cytomegalovirus infection. Overall study context: The public TCR beta signatures pointed to both CMV infection and matching HLA type. Notes on the study in general: CMV-specific HLA-C-restricted TCR beta clonotypes dominated the ex vivo response. Cumulative frequency of public TCR beta families picked out carriers of CMV plus the relevant HLA.

Each CDR3 protein is one row after TCRdb ran MiXCR on the reads. This sample has about 97,000 distinct CDR3 sequences; 16% occur once, and the top ten carry approximately 7.9%. This clonotype was detected ten times or more. Its antigen is unknown. Germline V gene lookup returns CDR1 SGHVS and CDR2 FNYEAQ. The CDR3 is 13 amino acids. Trimming left V 1 base short and J 7 bases short, with 8 bases between. This rearrangement joins TRBV7-6 to TRBJ2-1; unclear D gene. What was sequenced was PBMCs. The source of this sequence is a human donor in good health (CMV status not recorded). Some clones in this sample may be carry-over from other donors' samples. CDR3 sequence reads: CASSLGLPNEQFF. The CDR3 DNA sequence: TGTGCCAGCAGCTTAGGACTGCCGAATGAGCAGTTCTTC.